This TCR beta chain was profiled in a study of vaccination effects on CD4 cells after COVID-19. Study at large: Viral peptide pools were used in the ViraFEST assay to expand antigen-specific CD4+ T cells, and sequencing came afterward. Researchers reported culturing approximately 2.2 million PBMC in each well, adding 8 to 10 IU/ml IL-2 and approximately 10 ug/ml peptides. Study observations and caveats: Only 1 of 255 vaccine-induced clones from healthy vaccinees cross-reacted with common cold coronaviruses.

Sequenced by immunoSEQ multiplex PCR; TCRdb stores in-frame clones only, minus some. This table holds tens of thousands of clones, 65% to 80% found once. This clone was found a few times. Its antigen is unidentified. V gave up 3 bases and J gave up 0 bases; unmatched junction bases: 3. Germline CDR1 KGHSH, CDR2 LQKENI. This CDR3 spans 15 amino acids. Once cultured for approximately eleven days, the cells underwent separation to obtain CD4+ T cells. The genes are TRBV18 and TRBJ2-3; 7 nucleotides match TRBD2. The receptor was derived from a human donor who received a COVID-19 vaccine. The source material was CD4+ T cells from PBMCs cultured without peptide, sampled before COVID-19 vaccination. The CDR3 loop reads CASSPSGGSTDTQYF. The CDR3 DNA is TGTGCCAGCTCACCGTCGGGGGGAAGCACAGATACGCAGTATTTT.